Listed below are T cell receptor beta chains from one sample, sequenced in a study of blood T cell repertoires in COVID-19. Libraries were prepared by immunoSEQ multiplex PCR; TCRdb keeps only in-frame clonotypes and omits some of them. The repertoire holds around 150,000 clones, with 80% to 90% as singletons. The sample was peripheral blood. Receptor source: a woman between 45 and 65 years old in a cohort sampled during active or convalescent COVID-19. The CDR3 runs from the conserved cysteine through the conserved F or W. The D gene is left open where the match is weak. Not all rows give a size; the values are once, few, many and, for expanded clones, a class.

j_call v_call d_call clone_size cdr3_length cdr3_nt cdr3_aa
TRBJ2-2 TRBV7-9 - - 14 TGTGCCAGCAGCCGCCAGGGAGGCGCTGGGGAGCTGTTTTTT CASSRQGGAGELFF
TRBJ2-2 TRBV19 TRBD2 once 17 TGTGCCAGTACAACCTCCGGGAGGGGGGGTTTTACCGGGGAGCTGTTTTTT CASTTSGRGGFTGELFF
TRBJ1-2 TRBV5-1 TRBD1 - 14 TGCGCCAGCAGCCCGGAGACAGGGTCCTATGGCTACACCTTC CASSPETGSYGYTF
TRBJ1-4 TRBV15 - - 15 TGTGCCACCAGCAGAGCCCCGGGTGGTCGAGAAAAACTGTTTTTT CATSRAPGGREKLFF
TRBJ2-1 TRBV7-6 TRBD1 - 14 TGTGCCAGCGGTGGACAGGGTAAAGGGAATGAGCAGTTCTTC CASGGQGKGNEQFF
TRBJ2-7 TRBV6-5 TRBD1 - 14 TGTGCCAGCAGGTCGAACAGGGGGACCTACGAGCAGTACTTC CASRSNRGTYEQYF
TRBJ2-7 TRBV5-6 - - 17 TGTGCCAGCAGCTTGGACGTCCAGCTGGGTAGCACCTACGAGCAGTACTTC CASSLDVQLGSTYEQYF
TRBJ2-5 TRBV19 TRBD1 - 14 TGTGCCAGTAGTATCGACAGGGTGCAAGAGACCCAGTACTTC CASSIDRVQETQYF
TRBJ2-3 TRBV5-4 TRBD2 - 16 TGTGCCAGCAGCCCACGACTAGCGGGGGGCACAGATACGCAGTATTTT CASSPRLAGGTDTQYF
TRBJ1-4 TRBV6-1 TRBD1 many 16 TGTGCCAGCAGTGAAAATCCCGGGACAGGAAATGAAAAACTGTTTTTT CASSENPGTGNEKLFF
TRBJ1-2 TRBV3-1/TRBV3-2 - - 14 TGTGCCAGCAGCCAAGTGGGAGGAAACTATGGCTACACCTTC CASSQVGGNYGYTF
TRBJ1-4 TRBV30 TRBD1 - 18 TGTGCCTGGAGTGGGGGACAGGGACCGTCGGCCTTGAATGAAAAACTGTTTTTT CAWSGGQGPSALNEKLFF
TRBJ2-7 TRBV9 - - 15 TGTGCCAGCAGTGTCGAACCCACTAGCAGCTACGAGCAGTACTTC CASSVEPTSSYEQYF
TRBJ2-1 TRBV10-3 TRBD2 - 15 TGTGCCATCAGTGCCCTAGCGGGAGAACCCAATGAGCAGTTCTTC CAISALAGEPNEQFF
TRBJ2-7 TRBV11-1 - - 14 TGTGCCAGCAGCGACCAAGGCGGGTCCTCCGAGCAGTACTTC CASSDQGGSSEQYF
TRBJ2-5 TRBV7-3 - - 13 TGTGCCAGCAGCTTATCAGGGCCAGAGACCCAGTACTTC CASSLSGPETQYF
TRBJ1-1 TRBV6-6 TRBD1 - 14 TGTGCCAGCAGTTCGGGACAGGGAATCACTGAAGCTTTCTTT CASSSGQGITEAFF
TRBJ1-5 TRBV10-3 - - 14 TGTGCCATCAGTGAGTCGCCGGGGAATCAGCCCCAGCATTTT CAISESPGNQPQHF
TRBJ2-1 TRBV30 - - 13 TGTGCCTGGAGCCCCGGGACTGACAATGAGCAGTTCTTC CAWSPGTDNEQFF
TRBJ2-5 TRBV6-2/TRBV6-3 TRBD1 - 15 TGTGCCAGCAGTACCGGGACAGGGCACCAAGAGACCCAGTACTTC CASSTGTGHQETQYF
TRBJ2-1 TRBV13 TRBD2 - 16 TGTGCCAGCAGCTTAGGCCTAGCGGGGGTTTACAATGAGCAGTTCTTC CASSLGLAGVYNEQFF
TRBJ2-3 TRBV7-2 - - 15 TGTGCCAGCAGCTTATCGAGAGAGAGCACAGATACGCAGTATTTT CASSLSRESTDTQYF
TRBJ2-7 TRBV27 - - 15 TGTGCCAGCAGACAAAACCGGGACAACCCCTACGAGCAGTACTTC CASRQNRDNPYEQYF
TRBJ2-7 TRBV27 TRBD1 - 15 TGTGCCAGCAGTAAATCCGGGACAGTATTCTACGAGCAGTACTTC CASSKSGTVFYEQYF
TRBJ1-3 TRBV4-2 - - 14 TGTGCCAGCCTCAGCGGGGGTTCTGGAAACACCATATATTTT CASLSGGSGNTIYF
TRBJ1-1 TRBV5-6 - - 16 TGTGCCAGCAGCTATATACGGGCCTTCGGGGTTGGTGAAGCTTTCTTT CASSYIRAFGVGEAFF
TRBJ2-7 TRBV5-1 TRBD1 - 14 TGCGCCAGCAGCCCTGGACAGGCTAGGGACGAGCAGTACTTC CASSPGQARDEQYF
TRBJ2-2 TRBV2 TRBD1 - 15 TGTGCCAGCAGAGAGGGGACAGGGGGCACCGGGGAGCTGTTTTTT CASREGTGGTGELFF
TRBJ2-1 TRBV28 - - 17 TGTGCCAGCAGTCCGCTAGGGGCGGATCACTCCTACAATGAGCAGTTCTTC CASSPLGADHSYNEQFF
TRBJ1-5 TRBV19 TRBD1 - 15 TGTGCCAGTAGTATAGGACAGGGCCCCAATCAGCCCCAGCATTTT CASSIGQGPNQPQHF
TRBJ2-2 TRBV27 TRBD2 - 18 TGTGCCAGCAGTTTATTGGGACTAGCGGGGCGCGGCGGCGGGGAGCTGTTTTTT CASSLLGLAGRGGGELFF
TRBJ2-2 TRBV6-4 - - 13 TGTGCCAGCAGTGGCGGAGGGACCGGGGAGCTGTTTTTT CASSGGGTGELFF
TRBJ1-1 TRBV18 - - 14 TGTGCCAGCTCACCACCATCGAGGGACACTGAAGCTTTCTTT CASSPPSRDTEAFF
TRBJ1-1 TRBV18 TRBD1 - 14 TGTGCCAGCTCACCACAAGGGGGCACCACTGAAGCTTTCTTT CASSPQGGTTEAFF
TRBJ1-2 TRBV5-5 TRBD1 - 15 TGTGCCAGCAGCTTGACAGGGGGGCTTAACTATGGCTACACCTTC CASSLTGGLNYGYTF
TRBJ2-5 TRBV11-3 TRBD1 - 13 TGTGCCAGCAGTCAGGGGGTGTCAGAGACCCAGTACTTC CASSQGVSETQYF
TRBJ2-3 TRBV9 - - 16 TGTGCCAGCAGCGTAGATTACGGTCTTGGCACAGATACGCAGTATTTT CASSVDYGLGTDTQYF